Listed here are 26 T cell receptor beta chains from one sample, sequenced in a study of T-cell reconstitution after alpha-beta-depleted transplantation in children. Unique molecular identifiers were used to barcode this TCRbeta library. Via MiXCR, TCRdb re-called the PCR reads, giving one row per CDR3 protein. This table holds 350,000 to 400,000 distinct CDR3 sequences, roughly 22% found once. The material sequenced was PBMCs from the stem cell graft donor, taken from the stem cell graft. The source is a human donor who donated a stem cell graft to a child with acute myeloid leukemia.

This clonotype showed up many times. The chain carries TRBV6-5 and TRBJ2-7, with 9 bases matching TRBD1. Per the germline V gene, CDR1 is MNHEY and CDR2 is SVGAGI. The CDR3 extends over 15 amino acids. V gave up 7 bases and J gave up 6 bases; unmatched junction bases: 13. The CDR3 nucleotides read TGTGCCAGCAACCTACTAAGGACAGGGGAGGTCGAGCAGTACTTC. This sequence encodes CASNLLRTGEVEQYF.

This clonotype was seen a few times. This sequence joins TRBV7-2 and TRBJ2-5; tentatively, D is TRBD1 (6 bases). The CDR3 is 15 residues long. Trimming removed 4 bases at V and 7 bases at J, with 19 bases between. In germline, CDR1 is SGHTA, CDR2 FQGNSA. The CDR3 DNA reads as TGTGCCAGCAGCTCCCCCCTCGAGGGGGTTGGGACCCAGTACTTC. Translating gives CASSSPLEGVGTQYF.

The table lists this clonotype with many counts. The V and J genes are TRBV29-1 and TRBJ2-7; D unclear. This CDR3 is 12 amino acids long. In germline, CDR1 is SQVTM, CDR2 ANQGSEA. V lost 4 bases to trimming and J lost 0 bases, with 7 bases between them. Here the CDR3 reads CSVGHLSYEQYF. The CDR3 region has the DNA TGCAGCGTTGGACACCTCTCCTACGAGCAGTACTTC.

This clonotype turned up a few times. The chain joins TRBV29-1 to TRBJ2-3, with D uncertain. Germline V CDR1 and CDR2: SQVTM, ANQGSEA. V was pared by 6 bases and J by 0 bases, with 10 bases between. The CDR3 length is 13 residues. As DNA, the CDR3 is TGCAGCGTGCTGGAGCTCAGCACAGATACGCAGTATTTT. Its translation is CSVLELSTDTQYF.

This clonotype came up many times. In DNA, the CDR3 is TGCAGTGCTAGACTTCAGGGGTACGGTGAAGCTTTCTTT. Translation gives CSARLQGYGEAFF. The gene calls are TRBV20-1 and TRBJ1-1; maybe TRBD1 (6 bases). V lost 2 bases and J lost 7, with 14 bases in between. CDR1 is DFQATT, CDR2 SNEGSKA, per germline (reference sequence). This CDR3 contains 13 residues.

In this sample, this clonotype turned up a few times. This rearrangement joins TRBV7-8 to TRBJ2-1, with 9 positions matching TRBD1. V was clipped by 5 bases and J by 5 bases; unmatched bases: 7. In germline, CDR1 is SGHVS, CDR2 FQNEAQ. There are 15 residues in the CDR3. The CDR3 protein is CASSLRDRAHNEQFF. Written as DNA, the CDR3 is TGTGCCAGCAGCCTCCGGGACAGGGCCCACAATGAGCAGTTCTTC. Filled out from reference TRBV7-8 and TRBJ2-1, the complete variable domain reads GAGVSQSPRYKVAKRGQDVALRCDPISGHVSLFWYQQALGQGPEFLTYFQNEAQLDKSGLPSDRFFAERPEGSVSTLKIQRTQQEDSAVYLCASSLRDRAHNEQFFGPGTRLTVL.

V gene TRBV5-5 combines with J gene TRBJ2-7; D perhaps matches TRBD1 (6 bases). There are 14 residues in the CDR3. Trimming left V 4 bases short and J 1 base short, with 12 bases between. The V gene's germline CDR1 is SGHKS and CDR2 YYEKEE (reference sequence). CDR3 amino acids: CASSELDSSYEQYF. The CDR3 region has the DNA TGTGCCAGCAGCGAACTGGACAGTTCCTACGAGCAGTACTTC.

This clonotype was detected many times. The chain recombines TRBV12-3 or TRBV12-4 with TRBJ1-1, with D perhaps matching TRBD1 (6 bases). V was trimmed by 7 bases and J by 7 bases, leaving 16 bases between them. CDR3 length equals 13 residues. Written as DNA, the CDR3 is TGTGCCAGCACCCAGACTTCGGACAGTGAAGCTTTCTTT. Amino acids: CASTQTSDSEAFF.

This clonotype appeared many times. The rearrangement links TRBV28 to TRBJ2-2, with 16 bases matching TRBD2. The CDR3 loop spans 17 amino acids. From germline, CDR1 is MDHEN and CDR2 SYDVKM. With 0 bases clipped from V and 11 bases from J, the junction kept 6 bases outside the gene matches. The CDR3 region is CASSLWGLAGGPGELFF. The CDR3 nucleotides read TGTGCCAGCAGTTTATGGGGACTAGCGGGAGGGCCGGGCGAGCTGTTTTTT.

The V call is TRBV12-3 or TRBV12-4, the J call TRBJ2-3; possible D gene TRBD1, 5 bases. This CDR3 spans 14 amino acids. Trimming left V 4 bases short and J 6 bases short, with 14 bases between. CDR3 sequence: CASSSRGFGDTQYF. CDR3 sequence (DNA): TGTGCCAGCAGTTCTAGGGGATTTGGGGATACGCAGTATTTT.

This clonotype was counted a single time. The V call is TRBV24-1, the J call TRBJ2-7; D may correspond to TRBD1 or TRBD2 (5 bases each). V was trimmed by 8 bases and J by 6 bases, leaving 25 bases between them. CDR3 length equals 16 residues. The germline gives CDR1 KGHDR, CDR2 SFDVKD. In DNA, the CDR3 is TGTGCCACCACTGAAACCTCCGGGACCGAGCTTCTCGAGCAGTACTTC. Protein: CATTETSGTELLEQYF.

The chain recombines TRBV15 with TRBJ2-3; TRBD2 might be the D (5 bases). The CDR3 consists of 18 residues. Germline V gene lookup returns CDR1 LNHNV and CDR2 YYDKDF (reference sequence). The V end lost 0 bases, the J end lost 2 bases, and 18 bases lay between the germline ends. CDR3 amino acids: CATSRDLLGGELTDTQYF. DNA of the CDR3: TGTGCCACCAGCAGAGATCTCTTAGGAGGAGAACTCACAGATACGCAGTATTTT.

The chain recombines TRBV12-3 or TRBV12-4 with TRBJ1-1; tentative D call: TRBD1 (5 bases). This CDR3 has 14 amino acids. V was clipped by 7 bases and J by 6 bases, with 18 bases between them. CDR3 amino acids: CASTHVGGWAEAFF. The CDR3 region has the DNA TGTGCCAGCACCCACGTCGGGGGTTGGGCTGAAGCTTTCTTT.

There are many counts of this clonotype. The chain combines TRBV12-3 or TRBV12-4 with TRBJ2-7, with 9 nucleotides matching TRBD1. V was clipped by 3 bases and J by 6 bases; unmatched bases: 3. The CDR3 extends over 13 amino acids. As DNA, the CDR3 is TGTGCCAGCAGTTTGGGGACAGGGAGCGAGCAGTACTTC. This encodes CASSLGTGSEQYF.

This clonotype was observed a single time. This chain links TRBV12-3 or TRBV12-4 with TRBJ2-7; D is perhaps TRBD2 (6 bases). V was pared by 3 bases and J by 1 base, with 34 bases between. The CDR3 length is 22 residues. The CDR3 is CASSLFGTTGGSGAAVSYEQYF. CDR3 nucleotides: TGTGCCAGCAGTTTGTTCGGAACCACTGGGGGTAGCGGCGCCGCAGTATCCTACGAGCAGTACTTC.

The chain combines TRBV15 with TRBJ2-3; 9 bases agree with TRBD2. J lost 6 bases, V lost 0 bases, and 4 bases had no gene match. The germline gives CDR1 LNHNV, CDR2 YYDKDF (reference sequence). The CDR3 extends over 15 amino acids. As DNA, the CDR3 is TGTGCCACCAGCAGAGATCTAGCGGGATCCGATACGCAGTATTTT. This encodes CATSRDLAGSDTQYF.

V and J are TRBV4-1 and TRBJ2-3; D gene uncertain. The germline V gene encodes CDR1 MGHRA and CDR2 YSYEKL. V dropped 0 bases and J dropped 5 bases, with 9 bases sitting between them. This CDR3 is built from 14 residues. CDR3 in amino acids: CASSQDLPEDTQYF. CDR3 bases: TGCGCCAGCAGCCAAGATCTCCCAGAAGATACGCAGTATTTT.

This chain connects TRBV4-3 to TRBJ2-3; 7 positions agree with TRBD2. J gave up 0 bases and V 0 bases, and 3 bases lay outside the gene matches. Germline V lookup: CDR1 LGHNA, CDR2 YSLEER. CDR3 size: 16 residues. For the CDR3, the DNA is TGCGCCAGCAGCCAAGAGATTAGCGGGAGCACAGATACGCAGTATTTT. Translation: CASSQEISGSTDTQYF.

The CDR3 sequence: CATSDLQGHGTDTQYF. The DNA for the CDR3 is TGTGCCACCAGTGATTTGCAGGGACACGGCACAGATACGCAGTATTTT. The chain has TRBV24-1 and TRBJ2-3; D is perhaps TRBD1 (6 bases). The germline V and J ends were trimmed by 0 bases and 1 base, with 10 bases remaining between them. The germline gives CDR1 KGHDR, CDR2 SFDVKD. This CDR3 contains 16 residues.

This clonotype was seen only a few times. V usage is TRBV28 and J usage is TRBJ2-1; 7 bases fit TRBD2. The V and J ends lost 2 bases and 7 bases, in that order; junction bases with no gene match: 8. This CDR3 has 15 residues. CDR1 MDHEN and CDR2 SYDVKM come from the germline V gene. The CDR3 bases are TGTGCCAGCAGTTTAGGCGGGAGTCGGGGGAATGAGCAGTTCTTC. It specifies CASSLGGSRGNEQFF.

Here the CDR3 reads CASSLTPNEQFF. CDR3 DNA: TGTGCCAGCAGTTTAACGCCAAATGAGCAGTTCTTC. This chain links TRBV28 with TRBJ2-1; D gene unclear. The CDR3 has 12 amino acids. The germline V gene encodes CDR1 MDHEN and CDR2 SYDVKM. Trimming shortened V by 2 bases and J by 7 bases, and 6 bases separated the two germline ends.

This clonotype came up a few times. The chain carries TRBV20-1 and TRBJ2-5; D might be TRBD2 (6 bases). There are 13 residues in the CDR3. V shed 6 bases and J shed 4 bases, with 15 bases lying between them. From germline, CDR1 is DFQATT and CDR2 SNEGSKA (reference sequence). The CDR3 sequence: CSAQTSSRETQYF. CDR3 coding DNA: TGCAGTGCCCAAACTAGCAGCAGAGAGACCCAGTACTTC.

This clonotype was recorded a few times. The V call is TRBV29-1, the J call TRBJ2-7, with TRBD2 matching over 9 bases. Germline V gene lookup returns CDR1 SQVTM and CDR2 ANQGSEA. The CDR3 sequence is 16 residues long. V shed 3 bases, J shed 0 bases, and the junction held 9 bases outside the gene matches. The CDR3 loop is CSVDFGGSGSSYEQYF. The CDR3 DNA sequence: TGCAGCGTTGATTTCGGGGGTAGCGGGAGCTCCTACGAGCAGTACTTC.

The chain links TRBV29-1 to TRBJ2-2; weak D call: TRBD1 (5 bases). Trimming removed 6 bases from V and 3 bases from J, with 20 bases in between. The germline CDR1 and CDR2 sequences are SQVTM and ANQGSEA. This CDR3 comprises 16 residues. CDR3 DNA: TGCAGCGTGCCCGCCCGCACCGACAGTTACACCGGGGAGCTGTTTTTT. This sequence encodes CSVPARTDSYTGELFF.

This clonotype was seen more than once but under ten times. V usage is TRBV4-1 and J usage is TRBJ2-2; possibly TRBD2 for D (6 bases). Germline lookup yields CDR1 MGHRA and CDR2 YSYEKL. V lost 1 base, J lost 9 bases, and 9 bases lay in between. The CDR3 has 13 amino acids. CDR3 DNA: TGCGCCAGCAGCCAAGGGACTACCTGGGAGCTGTTTTTT. Residues: CASSQGTTWELFF.

This clonotype was observed a handful of times. This chain connects TRBV29-1 to TRBJ1-2; 10 bases match TRBD1. Germline V CDR1 and CDR2: SQVTM, ANQGSEA. With 1 base clipped from V and 6 bases from J, the junction kept 2 bases outside the gene matches. The CDR3 loop spans 13 amino acids. The CDR3 nucleotides read TGCAGCGTTGAAGGGGACAGGGGCGATGGCTACACCTTC. This gives the protein CSVEGDRGDGYTF.